Listed below are T cell receptor beta chains from one sample, sequenced in a study of T cell clonotyping in hematopoietic cell transplantation. The repertoire was sequenced with immunoSEQ multiplex PCR; TCRdb's copy has only in-frame clones and lacks some. The sample records over 45,000 clones, approximately 90% being singletons. Here the sequenced sample was peripheral blood mononuclear cells, taken before stem cell transplant. The receptors originated from a man in his sixties with biphenotypic leukemia. Some clones in this sample may be carry-over from other donors' samples. Each CDR3 is given with its conserved first and last residue. The order of the fields is V gene, clone size, J gene, CDR3 protein. Not every row has a clone size; where given, it reads once, few, many or a size class.

>TRBV20-1|-|TRBJ1-2
CIGQGYGYTF
>TRBV7-9|-|TRBJ1-2
CASSLAPGDGYTF
>TRBV19|once|TRBJ1-1
CASSIGFGRLNTEAFF
>TRBV9|-|TRBJ2-7
CASSGRTGGGEQYF
>TRBV9|-|TRBJ1-5
CASSVESNQPQHF
>TRBV30|-|TRBJ2-7
CAWGTYSYEQYF
>TRBV13|-|TRBJ2-7
CASSSGQGYEQYF
>TRBV19|-|TRBJ1-1
CASSSPSATEAFF
>TRBV4-2|few|TRBJ2-3
CASSDSASRADTQYF
>TRBV27|-|TRBJ2-7
CASSLYQSPGQGYEQYF
>TRBV19|-|TRBJ2-2
CASSILHANTGELFF
>TRBV30|once|TRBJ2-6
CAWSPPELLGGANVLTF
>TRBV6-5|-|TRBJ2-4
CASSPPGAPGNIQYF
>TRBV6-5|-|TRBJ2-7
CASIYSGTGTSYEQYF
>TRBV28|-|TRBJ2-2
CASRPGGRELFF
>TRBV6-5|-|TRBJ2-7
CASRGSIAPRGQQYF
>TRBV28|-|TRBJ1-4
CASTLTGPTNEKLFF
>TRBV5-1|-|TRBJ1-5
CASSLSPDGNQPQHF
>TRBV28|-|TRBJ2-1
CASSSWTGNEQFF
>TRBV14|-|TRBJ1-1
CASSQNSEAFF
>TRBV6-1|-|TRBJ2-3
CASSEKAEGADTQYF
>TRBV6-1|-|TRBJ2-6
CASSEAGANVLTF
>TRBV7-7|-|TRBJ2-7
CASSLVREGLNEQYF
>TRBV30|-|TRBJ2-3
CAWNSASTDTQYF
>TRBV5-1|-|TRBJ1-5
CASSVRAQPQHF
>TRBV2|-|TRBJ1-5
CASGGQGGNQPQHF
>TRBV6-6|-|TRBJ2-7
CASSRGGADSYEQYF
>TRBV9|-|TRBJ1-5
CASSVEGGPQHF
>TRBV6-5|-|TRBJ1-1
CASSYSRESDEAFF
>TRBV10-3|-|TRBJ1-2
CAIRRDRGETNYGYTF
>TRBV6-5|once|TRBJ2-7
CASSYGEGSSEQYF
>TRBV7-3|-|TRBJ1-1
CASSFNGGESTEAFF
>TRBV30|-|TRBJ2-7
CAWDSTGAVKQYF
>TRBV28|-|TRBJ1-2
CASSRDPFYGYTF
>TRBV5-6|few|TRBJ2-7
CASSRRDRQYEQYF
>TRBV7-9|-|TRBJ2-7
CASSSGPGAFYEQYF
>TRBV19|-|TRBJ1-1
CASKTGGMNTEAFF
>TRBV28|few|TRBJ2-3
CASSSPAGVGDTQYF
>TRBV19|-|TRBJ1-2
CASSPLRDGGYTF
>TRBV29-1|-|TRBJ2-7
CSVELRDRGSYEQYF